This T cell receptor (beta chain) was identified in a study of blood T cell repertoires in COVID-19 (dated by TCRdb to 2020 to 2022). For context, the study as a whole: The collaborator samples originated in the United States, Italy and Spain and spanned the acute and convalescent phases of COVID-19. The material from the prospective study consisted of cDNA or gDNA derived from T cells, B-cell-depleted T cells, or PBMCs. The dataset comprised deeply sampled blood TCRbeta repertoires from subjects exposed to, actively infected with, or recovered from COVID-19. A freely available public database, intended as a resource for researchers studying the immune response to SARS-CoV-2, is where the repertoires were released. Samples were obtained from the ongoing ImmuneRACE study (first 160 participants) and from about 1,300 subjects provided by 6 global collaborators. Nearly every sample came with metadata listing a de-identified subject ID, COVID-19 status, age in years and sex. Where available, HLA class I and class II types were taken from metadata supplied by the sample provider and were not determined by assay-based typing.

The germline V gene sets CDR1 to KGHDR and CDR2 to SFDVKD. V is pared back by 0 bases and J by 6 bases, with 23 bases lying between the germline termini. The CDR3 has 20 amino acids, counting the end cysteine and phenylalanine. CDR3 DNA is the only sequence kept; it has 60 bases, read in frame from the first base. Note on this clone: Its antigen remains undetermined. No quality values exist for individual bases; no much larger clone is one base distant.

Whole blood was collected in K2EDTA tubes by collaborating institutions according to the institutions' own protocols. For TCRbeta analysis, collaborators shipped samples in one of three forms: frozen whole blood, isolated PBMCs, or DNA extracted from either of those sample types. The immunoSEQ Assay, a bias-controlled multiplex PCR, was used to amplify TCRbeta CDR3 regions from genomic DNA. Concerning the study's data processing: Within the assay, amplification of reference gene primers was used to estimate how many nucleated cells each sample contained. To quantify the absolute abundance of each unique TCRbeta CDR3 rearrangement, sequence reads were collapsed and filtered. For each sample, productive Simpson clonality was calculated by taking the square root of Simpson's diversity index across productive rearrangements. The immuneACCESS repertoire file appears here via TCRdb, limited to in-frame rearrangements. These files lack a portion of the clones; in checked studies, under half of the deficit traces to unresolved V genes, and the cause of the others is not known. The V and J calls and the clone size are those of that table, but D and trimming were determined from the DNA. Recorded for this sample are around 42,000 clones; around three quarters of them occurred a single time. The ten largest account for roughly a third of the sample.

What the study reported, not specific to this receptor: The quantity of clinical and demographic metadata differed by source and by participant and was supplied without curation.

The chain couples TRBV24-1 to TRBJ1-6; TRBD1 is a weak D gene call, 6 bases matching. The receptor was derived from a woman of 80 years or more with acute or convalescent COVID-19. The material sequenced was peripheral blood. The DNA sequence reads TGTGCCACCAGTGATTTGCCGACTTACAGGGACCTGGTCGGTAATTCACCCCTCCACTTT. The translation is CATSDLPTYRDLVGNSPLHF.